This TCR beta chain appears in the sequencing data of a study of cytomegalovirus exposure and HLA in healthy donors. Study background: The platform used for the 120 or so validation repertoires matched that of the 600 to 800 first-cohort repertoires, a later analysis reported.

The donors were members of the approximately 120-subject validation cohort (separate from the approximately 670-subject first cohort). Study conclusions and caveats: Generally TCR sequences proved uncommon, though certain public TCRs appeared in numerous donors. The authors enumerated around 150 TCR beta chains as linked to cytomegalovirus.

With 5 bases removed from V and 7 bases from J, the gap between germline ends came to 17 bases. The germline V gene encodes CDR1 MDHEN and CDR2 SYDVKM. This CDR3 has 14 residues. Regarding this clone: The antigen remains undetermined.

Sequenced by immunoSEQ multiplex PCR; TCRdb stores in-frame clones only, minus some. The top ten clones hold 1% to 1.5% of a sample with approximately 110,000 clones, around 94% of them seen once. The source material was PBMCs. The TCR comes from a woman aged 18-29 years in good health and CMV-seronegative. This chain joins TRBV28 and TRBJ1-2; weak D call: TRBD1 (6 bases). CDR3 nucleotides: TGTGCCAGCAGTACCTCGCCGGGGGGCCTTGGCTACACCTTC. Its translation is CASSTSPGGLGYTF.